This T cell receptor (beta chain) was sequenced during a study of blood T cells in healthy people across ages. Study observations and caveats: The study could not conclusively compare naive and antigen-experienced cells, given its unsorted PBMCs. Naive CD4+ cell counts and diversity both ran higher in long-lived than in aged donors. Total diversity from one million sequenced T cells was likely underestimated.

CDR3 length: 15 residues. J lost 3 bases, V lost 3 bases, and 7 bases had no gene match. PCR was performed a second time for about 6 to 12 cycles using a sample-barcoded 5' primer and a J-beta primer mix. TCRdb fed the 5' RACE reads into MiXCR, producing one record per CDR3 protein. There are roughly 930,000 distinct CDR3 sequences in the sample; roughly 43% occur only once, and about an eighth lies in the top ten. In the case of this clonotype: Its target is not known.

Sequencing was carried out using blood. The chain has TRBV12-3 or TRBV12-4 and TRBJ2-7; 8 positions match TRBD1. The clonotype was recovered from a man aged 30 to 39 in good health. The DNA of the CDR3 is TGTGCCAGCAGTTTTCGGAGACAGGGGAACTACGAGCAGTACTTC. Encoded protein: CASSFRRQGNYEQYF.